This T cell receptor (beta chain) emerged from a study of human T cells and chemical hapten exposure. Broader study findings: After DPC sensitization, TCRs above 1 in 1000 frequency showed no change.

Total RNA came from unfractionated whole blood. This clonotype was observed a few times. Its antigen is unidentified. Study processing details: Sample TCR counts, which ranged from about 20,000 to 750,000, had a median of 95,638. One entry per CDR3 protein results from TCRdb running MiXCR on the 5' RACE reads. Here the V and J calls rest on TCRdb's processing, not on the authors' analysis. Of some 78,000 distinct CDR3 sequences listed, less than 9.5% were seen once; the top ten hold under 2.5%. V dropped 0 bases and J dropped 0 bases, with 9 bases sitting between them. Per the germline V gene, CDR1 is SGHRS and CDR2 is YFSETQ. The CDR3 has 15 residues.

This sequence originates from a male donor in good health. The chain couples TRBV5-1 to TRBJ1-2; no definite D call. CDR3 sequence reads: CASSLAGIANYGYTF. The CDR3 DNA reads TGCGCCAGCAGCTTGGCGGGGATAGCTAACTATGGCTACACCTTC.